The 23 T cell receptor beta chains listed next were all sequenced from one sample in a study of preoperative IRX-2 immunotherapy in early breast cancer. Assay used: immunoSEQ multiplex PCR; TCRdb lists only in-frame clones, some missing. This table has 24,000 or so clones, 85% to 90% appearing once. Regarding treatment: preoperative locoregional IRX-2 cytokine immunotherapy. Sequenced here: tumor tissue, sampled after IRX-2 immunotherapy. Receptors originate from a human donor with breast cancer.

This chain joins TRBV5-1 and TRBJ2-3; tentative D call: TRBD2 (6 bases). Germline CDR1 reads SGHRS; CDR2 reads YFSETQ. The CDR3 covers 15 residues. Trimming took 0 bases from V and 6 from J, leaving 14 bases between them. For the CDR3, the DNA is TGCGCCAGCAGCTTGGCTAGCCCGGGGAGGGATACGCAGTATTTT. Amino acid sequence: CASSLASPGRDTQYF.

This chain links TRBV10-2 with TRBJ1-2; no clear D. Germline V gene data show CDR1 as WSHSY and CDR2 as SAAADI. V lost 3 bases and J 2 bases, leaving 7 bases between the germline ends. This CDR3 region has 13 residues. Written as DNA, the CDR3 is TGCGCCAGCAGTGAAGGAGGGAACTATGGCTACACCTTC. Protein: CASSEGGNYGYTF.

This clone was observed once. The chain joins TRBV29-1 to TRBJ1-5; 7 bases agree with TRBD1. The CDR3 runs to 12 residues. Germline V lookup: CDR1 SQVTM, CDR2 ANQGSEA. V was clipped by 6 bases and J by 11 bases; unmatched bases: 10. The CDR3 nucleotides are TGCAGCGTCAAAAGACCAGGGGGGACCCAGCATTTT. This codes for CSVKRPGGTQHF.

This sequence joins TRBV11-2 and TRBJ1-2, with TRBD1 matching over 8 bases. Per germline, CDR1 SGHAT and CDR2 FQNNGV. V lost 4 bases, J lost 2 bases, and 6 bases stayed unmatched. This CDR3 comprises 15 residues. The DNA for the CDR3 is TGTGCCAGCAGCTCGCTTCGGACAGGGAACTATGGCTACACCTTC. Its protein is CASSSLRTGNYGYTF.

The chain joins TRBV11-2 to TRBJ2-3; 11 bases map to TRBD2. Trimming took 5 bases from V and 4 from J; bases not matched to a gene: 8. The CDR3 has 16 residues. Germline V gene data show CDR1 as SGHAT and CDR2 as FQNNGV. The CDR3 protein is CASSLSGGATADTQYF. CDR3 nucleotide sequence: TGTGCCAGCAGCCTTAGCGGGGGGGCCACGGCAGATACGCAGTATTTT.

V and J are TRBV7-6 and TRBJ1-1, with a possible D match to TRBD1 (5 bases). The CDR3 has 15 amino acids. Germline values: CDR1 SGHVS, CDR2 FNYEAQ. The V and J ends lost 4 bases and 5 bases respectively, with 17 bases between them. This CDR3 reads CASSSSGRWGTEAFF. Here the CDR3 DNA reads TGTGCCAGCAGCTCCTCGGGGCGATGGGGGACTGAAGCTTTCTTT.

The J gene is TRBJ1-5, the V gene TRBV19, with TRBD1 identical over 8 bases. The length of the CDR3 is 16 residues. J lost 4 bases, V lost 7 bases, and 12 bases had no gene match. Germline V gene data show CDR1 as LNHDA and CDR2 as SQIVND (reference sequence). The CDR3 DNA sequence: TGTGCCAGTAACCCCGCGGGGGGACAGGCTAATCAGCCCCAGCATTTT. Protein product: CASNPAGGQANQPQHF.

This clone occurred once. The rearrangement uses TRBV28 and TRBJ2-7, with a weak D call TRBD1 (5 bases). V lost 3 bases to trimming and J lost 5 bases, with 17 bases between them. The germline CDR1 and CDR2 sequences are MDHEN and SYDVKM. This CDR3 has 15 amino acids. CDR3 coding DNA: TGTGCCAGCAGTTTGGCGGCAGGGCCCCAGAACGAGCAGTACGTC. Residues: CASSLAAGPQNEQYV.

The genes are TRBV18 and TRBJ1-4, with 7 bases matching TRBD1. The CDR3 covers 14 residues. Unmatched junction bases numbered 1, after V lost 5 bases and J lost 1 base. Germline CDR1 reads KGHSH; CDR2 reads LQKENI. CDR3 nucleotides: TGTGCCAGCTCAGCAGGGGGAACTAATGAAAAACTGTTTTTT. Protein product: CASSAGGTNEKLFF.

This chain links TRBV14 with TRBJ1-4; D unresolved. Germline V lookup: CDR1 SGHDN, CDR2 FVKESK. The V end lost 1 base, the J end lost 7 bases, and 7 bases lay between the germline ends. The CDR3 is made up of 13 amino acids. CDR3 DNA: TGTGCCAGCAGCCAAGGTTTCGGTGAAAAACTGTTTTTT. It specifies CASSQGFGEKLFF. Based on the CDR3 plus reference TRBV14 and TRBJ1-4, the full variable domain is EAGVTQFPSHSVIEKGQTVTLRCDPISGHDNLYWYRRVMGKEIKFLLHFVKESKQDESGMPNNRFLAERTGGTYSTLKVQPAELEDSGVYFCASSQGFGEKLFFGSGTQLSVL.

The rearrangement joins TRBV7-9 to TRBJ1-1; D unresolved. The V end lost 0 bases, the J end lost 1 base, and 6 bases lay between the germline ends. This CDR3 spans 14 amino acids. Germline CDR1 and CDR2: SEHNR and FQNEAQ (reference sequence). In DNA, the CDR3 is TGTGCCAGCAGCTTAGCGCAGTCGAACACTGAAGCTTTCTTT. This sequence encodes CASSLAQSNTEAFF.

V and J are TRBV15 and TRBJ2-7; a weak D match, TRBD2 (6 bases). The CDR3 sequence is 16 residues long. The V end was cut by 0 bases, the J end by 0 bases, with 12 bases between. The germline V gene encodes CDR1 LNHNV and CDR2 YYDKDF (reference sequence). CDR3 nucleotides: TGTGCCACCAGCAGAGATAGCGGTGGGAACTCCTACGAGCAGTACTTC. It encodes CATSRDSGGNSYEQYF.

The V call is TRBV11-3, the J call TRBJ2-2; no definite D call. This CDR3 is built from 17 residues. V was cut by 1 base and J by 0 bases, with 12 bases left in between. The germline V gene encodes CDR1 SGHNT and CDR2 YENEEA. The chain's CDR3 is CASSLASGFANTGELFF. DNA for the CDR3: TGTGCCAGCAGCTTAGCTTCCGGCTTTGCGAACACCGGGGAGCTGTTTTTT.

V is TRBV15 and J is TRBJ2-7; perhaps D is TRBD1 or TRBD2 (5 bases each). V lost 0 bases to trimming and J lost 3 bases, with 9 bases between them. The CDR3 length is 14 residues. CDR1 is LNHNV, CDR2 YYDKDF, per germline (reference sequence). The CDR3 nucleotides are TGTGCCACCAGCAGAGATTGGGACGACTACGAGCAGTACGTC. Translated, it gives CATSRDWDDYEQYV.

This chain joins TRBV19 and TRBJ1-1; TRBD1 agrees at 8 bases. Germline CDR1 LNHDA, CDR2 SQIVND (reference sequence). With 4 bases clipped from V and 0 bases from J, the junction kept 4 bases outside the gene matches. The CDR3 runs to 15 residues. This CDR3 is CASSTSTGVNTEAFF. The CDR3 region has the DNA TGTGCCAGTAGTACTTCGACAGGGGTGAACACTGAAGCTTTCTTT.

This chain links TRBV6-1 with TRBJ1-1, with D tentatively TRBD1 (6 bases). Germline V lookup: CDR1 MNHNS, CDR2 SASEGT. This CDR3 spans 16 amino acids. V gave up 3 bases and J gave up 5 bases, with 19 bases separating them. CDR3 coding DNA: TGTGCCAGCAGTGAGGGGGGCGAGCCTTTGAGGACTGAAGCTTTCTTT. Amino acid sequence: CASSEGGEPLRTEAFF.

This clone was detected a few times. The V call is TRBV11-2, the J call TRBJ1-2; 8 bases line up with TRBD1. V was clipped by 1 base and J by 3 bases; unmatched bases: 7. CDR3 size: 16 residues. Germline CDR1 is SGHAT and CDR2 is FQNNGV. The CDR3 nucleotides read TGTGCCAGCAGCTTAGGACAGGGGAGGTTGGACTATGGCTACACCTTC. Protein product: CASSLGQGRLDYGYTF. Full variable domain (missing parts from reference TRBV11-2 and TRBJ1-2): EAGVAQSPRYKIIEKRQSVAFWCNPISGHATLYWYQQILGQGPKLLIQFQNNGVVDDSQLPKDRFSAERLKGVDSTLKIQPAKLEDSAVYLCASSLGQGRLDYGYTFGSGTRLTVV.

This chain links TRBV19 with TRBJ2-1, with D perhaps being TRBD1 or TRBD2 (5 bases each). V lost 5 bases and J 2 bases, leaving 10 bases between the germline ends. Germline lookup yields CDR1 LNHDA and CDR2 SQIVND (reference sequence). The CDR3 runs to 14 residues. CDR3 residues: CASSSGGPYNEQFF. The CDR3 nucleotides read TGTGCCAGTAGTTCTGGGGGACCCTACAATGAGCAGTTCTTC. The entire variable domain, with the rest obtained from reference TRBV19 and TRBJ2-1, is as follows: DGGITQSPKYLFRKEGQNVTLSCEQNLNHDAMYWYRQDPGQGLRLIYYSQIVNDFQKGDIAEGYSVSREKKESFPLTVTSAQKNPTAFYLCASSSGGPYNEQFFGPGTRLTVL.

V usage is TRBV10-1 and J usage is TRBJ2-2, with TRBD1 matching over 8 bases. Germline V gene lookup returns CDR1 WNHNN and CDR2 SYGVQD (reference sequence). This CDR3 is built from 15 residues. J was trimmed by 5 bases and V by 7 bases; bases with no gene match: 9. CDR3 coding DNA: TGCGCCAGCACCGGTAGACAGGGGAATACCGGGGAGCTGTTTTTT. This gives the protein CASTGRQGNTGELFF.

The chain employs TRBV15 and TRBJ2-4; TRBD1 matches at 8 bases. Germline lookup yields CDR1 LNHNV and CDR2 YYDKDF (reference sequence). This CDR3 has 15 residues. V dropped 3 bases and J dropped 7; count of bases not matched to a gene: 8. Here the CDR3 DNA reads TGTGCCACCAGCAGGACTTCCGGGACAGGCAACATTCAGTACTTC. This gives the protein CATSRTSGTGNIQYF.

Remarks on this clone: No DNA is shown, since the ends of the CDR3 on it are uncertain; the CDR3 is the one TCRdb lists. The J gene is TRBJ1-1, the V gene TRBV25-1. Germline CDR1 MGHDK, CDR2 SYGVNS. The CDR3 spans 15 amino acids, including both terminal residues. The CDR3 spells CASSEFGAGLLEAFF.

This clone occurred once. This chain joins TRBV4-2 and TRBJ2-1; no definite D call. The CDR3 is 12 residues long. V was clipped by 0 bases and J by 13 bases, with 10 bases between them. CDR1 LGHNA and CDR2 YNFKEQ come from the germline V gene. CDR3 coding DNA: TGTGCCAGCAGCCAAGAAGGGCAGACCCAGTTCTTC. Translating it yields CASSQEGQTQFF.

This chain joins TRBV28 and TRBJ1-3; no firm D call. Trimming cost V 5 bases and J 1 base, with 9 bases left between them. The CDR3 runs to 14 residues. Germline lookup yields CDR1 MDHEN and CDR2 SYDVKM. The chain's CDR3 is CASSPRSSGNTIYF. CDR3 coding DNA: TGTGCCAGCAGTCCACGATCTTCTGGAAACACCATATATTTT.